The 10 T cell receptor beta chains below were found in one sample sequenced in a study of cytomegalovirus exposure and HLA in healthy donors. The protocol was immunoSEQ multiplex PCR, while the TCRdb copy is restricted to in-frame clones and leaves out a portion. Among 100,000 to 150,000 clones listed, roughly 89% were seen once. Sequenced material: PBMCs. The origin of the receptors is a woman between 18 and 30 years old in good health and CMV-seronegative.

This clone was counted a single time. V is TRBV6-5 and J is TRBJ2-2, with D possibly TRBD2 on 6 matching bases. Germline V lookup: CDR1 MNHEY, CDR2 SVGAGI. V was trimmed by 0 bases and J by 0 bases, leaving 8 bases between them. The CDR3 is made up of 16 amino acids. Here the CDR3 DNA reads TGTGCCAGCAGTTACTCTGGCGGGGCGAACACCGGGGAGCTGTTTTTT. Encoded protein: CASSYSGGANTGELFF.

This clone was recorded once. The chain joins TRBV19 to TRBJ1-5, with 8 bases lining up with TRBD1. The CDR3 is 16 amino acids. Germline CDR1 and CDR2: LNHDA and SQIVND (reference sequence). V was clipped by 4 bases and J by 3 bases; unmatched bases: 8. CDR3 bases: TGTGCCAGTAGTAGTCAGCAGGGGGCCCTCAATCAGCCCCAGCATTTT. Translation: CASSSQQGALNQPQHF.

This sequence joins TRBV6-5 and TRBJ2-1; D gene uncertain. Germline V lookup: CDR1 MNHEY, CDR2 SVGAGI. The CDR3 spans 13 residues. With 2 bases removed from V and 5 bases from J, the gap between germline ends came to 7 bases. The CDR3 is CASSYLRDNEQFF. In DNA form, the CDR3 reads TGTGCCAGCAGTTACCTTCGAGACAATGAGCAGTTCTTC.

This clone came up a few times. The genes are TRBV10-1 and TRBJ1-1; D perhaps matches TRBD1 (6 bases). Trimming removed 3 bases at V and 7 bases at J, with 12 bases between. Germline V gives CDR1 WNHNN, CDR2 SYGVQD (reference sequence). CDR3 length: 13 amino acids. The CDR3 spells CASSDHRAGEAFF. The CDR3 DNA follows: TGCGCCAGCAGTGACCACAGGGCGGGTGAAGCTTTCTTT.

V gene TRBV4-2 combines with J gene TRBJ2-3; 14 bases are shared with TRBD2. The CDR3 runs to 15 residues. CDR1 is LGHNA and CDR2 is YNFKEQ in the germline V gene. V lost 1 base to trimming and J lost 6 bases; unmatched junction nucleotides: 0. The CDR3 loop is CASSQGTSGGDTQYF. The CDR3 DNA is TGTGCCAGCAGCCAAGGGACTAGCGGGGGGGATACGCAGTATTTT.

The chain carries TRBV9 and TRBJ2-6; TRBD1 agrees at 9 bases. Per the germline V gene, CDR1 is SGDLS and CDR2 is YYNGEE. This CDR3 comprises 20 residues. V dropped 3 bases and J dropped 2; count of bases not matched to a gene: 15. The CDR3 DNA reads as TGTGCCAGCAGCGAGGGTGGAGGGACAGGGATTGGTGCTGGGGCCAACGTCCTGACTTTC. Its protein product is CASSEGGGTGIGAGANVLTF.

This rearrangement joins TRBV5-6 to TRBJ1-5, with unresolved D. Deletions cut 3 bases from V and 5 bases from J, with 9 bases between. The germline gives CDR1 SGHDT, CDR2 YYEEEE. This CDR3 is 13 amino acids long. The CDR3 nucleotides are TGTGCCAGCAGCTCATACGAGTATCAGCCCCAGCATTTT. This gives the protein CASSSYEYQPQHF.

This clone was recorded once. The chain uses TRBV19 and TRBJ2-4, with a possible D match to TRBD2 (5 bases). The germline V and J ends were trimmed by 3 bases and 2 bases, with 17 bases remaining between them. CDR3 length equals 17 residues. Germline CDR1 and CDR2: LNHDA and SQIVND (reference sequence). CDR3 region: CASSIGHLLGTKNIQYF. DNA of the CDR3: TGTGCCAGTAGTATCGGGCACTTACTAGGTACCAAAAACATTCAGTACTTC.

The J gene is TRBJ2-2, the V gene TRBV13; no clear D gene. Germline lookup yields CDR1 PRHDT and CDR2 FYEKMQ (reference sequence). This CDR3 region has 14 residues. Deletions cut 4 bases from V and 5 bases from J, with 11 bases between. The CDR3 loop reads CASSSHSETGELFF. In nucleotides, the CDR3 is TGTGCCAGCAGCTCCCACAGTGAGACCGGGGAGCTGTTTTTT.

V gene TRBV2 combines with J gene TRBJ2-1, with D maybe TRBD1 (6 bases). This CDR3 is 15 amino acids long. Germline V gives CDR1 SNHLY, CDR2 FYNNEI. V lost 7 bases to trimming and J lost 9 bases, with 22 bases between them. The CDR3 sequence: CASIPWTADWGEQFF. CDR3 bases: TGTGCCAGCATACCCTGGACAGCGGATTGGGGTGAGCAGTTCTTC.